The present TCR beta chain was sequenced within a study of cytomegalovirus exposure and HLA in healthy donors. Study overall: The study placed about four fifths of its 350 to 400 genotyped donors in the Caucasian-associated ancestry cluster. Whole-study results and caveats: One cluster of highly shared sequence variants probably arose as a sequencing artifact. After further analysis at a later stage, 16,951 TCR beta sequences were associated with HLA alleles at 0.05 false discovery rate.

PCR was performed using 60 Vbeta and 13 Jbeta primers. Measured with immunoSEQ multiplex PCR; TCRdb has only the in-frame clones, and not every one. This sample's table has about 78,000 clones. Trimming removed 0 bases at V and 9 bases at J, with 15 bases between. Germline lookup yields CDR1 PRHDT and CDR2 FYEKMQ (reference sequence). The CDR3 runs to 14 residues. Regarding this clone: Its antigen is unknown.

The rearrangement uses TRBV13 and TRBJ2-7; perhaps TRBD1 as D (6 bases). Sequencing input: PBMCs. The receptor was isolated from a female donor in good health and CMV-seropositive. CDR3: CASSLGSGELAQYF. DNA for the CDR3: TGTGCCAGCAGCTTAGGGTCAGGGGAATTGGCGCAGTACTTC.